This TCR beta chain is drawn from a study of shared clonotypes between healthy human individuals. Regarding the study as a whole: Few donors limited the genetic and exposure-history diversity represented. Clonotype sharing among donors likely depends on sequencing depth.

CD45RO-negative CD8 cells positively selected for CCR7 made up the naive population, which excluded terminally differentiated effector memory CD45RA+ cells. In its sample, this clone was seen once. Antigen: not known. CDR1 and CDR2 from the germline V gene are SGHDN and FVKESK. The ends were cut back, 1 base at V and 8 bases at J, with 11 bases in the middle. CDR3 length: 13 amino acids. Clones were sequenced by immunoSEQ multiplex PCR, and TCRdb holds only the in-frame ones, with some missing. The sample shows about 2.1 million clones, 90% to 95% of them seen only once. This receptor was obtained from a man between 18 and 29 years old in good health. Some clones in this sample may be carry-over from other donors' samples. J is TRBJ1-2 and V is TRBV14; D not resolved. The sequenced material came from naive CD8+ T cells from PBMCs. CDR3 sequence (DNA): TGTGCCAGCAGCCAAGTTCCCGGAAGGGGCTACACCTTC. Protein: CASSQVPGRGYTF.